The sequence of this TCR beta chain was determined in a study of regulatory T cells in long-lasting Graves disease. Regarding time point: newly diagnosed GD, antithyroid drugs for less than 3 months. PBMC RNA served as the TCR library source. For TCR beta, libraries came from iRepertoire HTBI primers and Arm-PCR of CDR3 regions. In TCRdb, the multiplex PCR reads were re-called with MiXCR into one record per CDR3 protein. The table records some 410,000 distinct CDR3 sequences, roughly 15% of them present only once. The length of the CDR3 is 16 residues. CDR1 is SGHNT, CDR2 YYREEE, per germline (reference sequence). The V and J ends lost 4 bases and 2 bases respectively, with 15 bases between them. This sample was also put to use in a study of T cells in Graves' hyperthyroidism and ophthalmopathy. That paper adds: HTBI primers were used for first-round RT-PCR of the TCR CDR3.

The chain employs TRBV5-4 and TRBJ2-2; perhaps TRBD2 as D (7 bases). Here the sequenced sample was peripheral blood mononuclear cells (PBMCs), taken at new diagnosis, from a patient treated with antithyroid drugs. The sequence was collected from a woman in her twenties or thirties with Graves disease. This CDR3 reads CASSATGRGNTGELFF. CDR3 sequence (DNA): TGTGCCAGCAGCGCCACAGGGAGGGGAAACACCGGGGAGCTGTTTTTT.